This TCR beta chain emerged from a study of OX40 agonist ivuxolimab in advanced cancers. Background on the study: In this trial design, patients received ivuxolimab intravenously at 0.01 to 10 mg/kg every 2 weeks. Regarding the study as a whole: Among T cells, CD8+ cells averaged more expanded clones than CD4+ cells. A proportion of nonresponders additionally exhibited low normalized T-cell clonal expansion.

Clones were read by immunoSEQ multiplex PCR, and TCRdb kept only the in-frame ones, dropping some. The sample lists tens of thousands of clones, about 90% occurring once. V was clipped by 5 bases and J by 3 bases, with 16 bases between them. CDR3 length: 15 amino acids. From germline, CDR1 is MNHEY and CDR2 SMNVEV (reference sequence). Regarding this clone: As yet, its antigen is unknown.

The sequence was collected from an adult with an advanced solid tumor such as melanoma, head and neck, liver or kidney cancer. Sequences were derived from CD4+ or CD8+ T cells sorted from blood, sampled in a trial of the OX40 agonist ivuxolimab. The chain joins TRBV27 to TRBJ1-2, with D perhaps matching TRBD1 (5 bases). CDR3 nucleotide sequence: TGTGCCAGCAGTCCCTCGGGGGGACGGCACTATGGCTACACCTTC. This codes for CASSPSGGRHYGYTF.